This passage covers 10 T cell receptor beta chains from one sample sequenced in a study of blood T cell repertoires in COVID-19. The repertoire was sequenced with immunoSEQ multiplex PCR; TCRdb's copy has only in-frame clones and lacks some. The sample yields a few hundred thousand clones, more than 90% seen once. Material: PBMCs or T cells enriched from blood (not recorded which). The receptors here all came from a woman in her thirties who had recovered from COVID-19.

The chain has TRBV5-1 and TRBJ1-2, with 7 bases aligning to TRBD1. CDR3 length equals 14 residues. Germline CDR1 is SGHRS and CDR2 is YFSETQ. V lost 4 bases, J lost 4 bases, and 7 bases stayed unmatched. The CDR3 sequence is CASSTGQTGYGYTF. In DNA form, the CDR3 reads TGCGCCAGCAGCACGGGACAGACCGGCTATGGCTACACCTTC.

The chain links TRBV28 to TRBJ2-7; the D gene is possibly TRBD1 (6 bases). Germline V gene lookup returns CDR1 MDHEN and CDR2 SYDVKM. V was trimmed by 10 bases and J by 5 bases, leaving 15 bases between them. CDR3 length: 12 amino acids. The CDR3 sequence is CATTGSIHEQYF. Here the CDR3 DNA reads TGTGCCACCACAGGGTCTATCCACGAGCAGTACTTC.

V and J are TRBV28 and TRBJ1-1; unclear D gene. V lost 4 bases, J lost 4 bases, and 13 bases lay in between. Germline CDR1 MDHEN, CDR2 SYDVKM. The CDR3 covers 14 residues. The CDR3 DNA reads as TGTGCCAGCAGTTCCGCCGGTGGAGCCACTGAAGCTTTCTTT. Translating gives CASSSAGGATEAFF.

The genes are TRBV15 and TRBJ2-1; possible D gene TRBD2, 6 bases. The CDR3 runs 15 residues. V dropped 1 base and J dropped 6 bases, with 13 bases sitting between them. CDR1 is LNHNV, CDR2 YYDKDF, per germline (reference sequence). CDR3 region: CATSRVRELSNEQFF. CDR3 sequence (DNA): TGTGCCACCAGCAGAGTCCGGGAGTTGAGCAATGAGCAGTTCTTC.

This sequence joins TRBV28 and TRBJ1-3; 9 bases map to TRBD1. The length of the CDR3 is 15 residues. Trimming removed 4 bases from V and 4 bases from J; junction bases left unmatched: 5. Germline CDR1 is MDHEN and CDR2 is SYDVKM. The CDR3 loop reads CASSSGQGPGNTIYF. The DNA of the CDR3 is TGTGCCAGCAGTTCGGGACAGGGCCCCGGAAACACCATATATTTT.

The gene calls are TRBV3-1 (or the pseudogene TRBV3-2) and TRBJ2-3, with TRBD2 matching 7 bases. The CDR3 totals 14 residues. Germline values: CDR1 LGHDT, CDR2 YNNKEL (reference sequence). V trimming: 3 bases; J trimming: 6 bases; junction bases outside the gene matches: 6. The CDR3, as DNA: TGTGCCAGCAGCCAGGGCGGGAGTAGGGATACGCAGTATTTT. Amino acid sequence: CASSQGGSRDTQYF.

The V gene is TRBV19, the J gene TRBJ2-5; D call uncertain. From germline, CDR1 is LNHDA and CDR2 SQIVND (reference sequence). V was trimmed by 0 bases and J by 5 bases, leaving 10 bases between them. This CDR3 contains 14 residues. CDR3 sequence (DNA): TGTGCCAGTAGTATAGATCTGGCGGTGGAGACCCAGTACTTC. Encoded protein: CASSIDLAVETQYF.

This chain uses TRBV30 with TRBJ1-4, with no clear D. The CDR3 has 13 amino acids. With 3 bases removed from V and 2 bases from J, the gap between germline ends came to 7 bases. The V gene's germline CDR1 is GTSNPN and CDR2 SVGIG (reference sequence). In nucleotides, the CDR3 is TGTGCCTGGAGGGAGCAGACTAATGAAAAACTGTTTTTT. Protein sequence: CAWREQTNEKLFF.

Points on this clone: The same CDR3 arises from other DNA sequences in this sample as well. The chain combines TRBV2 with TRBJ1-1, with D uncertain. V was clipped by 6 bases and J by 2 bases, with 10 bases between them. Germline V gives CDR1 SNHLY, CDR2 FYNNEI. The CDR3 runs to 13 residues. This chain's CDR3 is CASSAQENTEAFF. The CDR3 nucleotides read TGTGCCAGCAGCGCTCAGGAAAACACTGAAGCTTTCTTT.

The chain couples TRBV30 to TRBJ1-3; 8 positions agree with TRBD1. Unmatched junction bases numbered 5, after V lost 3 bases and J lost 4 bases. CDR1 and CDR2 (germline): GTSNPN, SVGIG (reference sequence). There are 14 residues in the CDR3. CDR3 loop: CAWSAGTGGNTIYF. CDR3 nucleotide sequence: TGTGCCTGGAGCGCCGGGACAGGAGGAAACACCATATATTTT.